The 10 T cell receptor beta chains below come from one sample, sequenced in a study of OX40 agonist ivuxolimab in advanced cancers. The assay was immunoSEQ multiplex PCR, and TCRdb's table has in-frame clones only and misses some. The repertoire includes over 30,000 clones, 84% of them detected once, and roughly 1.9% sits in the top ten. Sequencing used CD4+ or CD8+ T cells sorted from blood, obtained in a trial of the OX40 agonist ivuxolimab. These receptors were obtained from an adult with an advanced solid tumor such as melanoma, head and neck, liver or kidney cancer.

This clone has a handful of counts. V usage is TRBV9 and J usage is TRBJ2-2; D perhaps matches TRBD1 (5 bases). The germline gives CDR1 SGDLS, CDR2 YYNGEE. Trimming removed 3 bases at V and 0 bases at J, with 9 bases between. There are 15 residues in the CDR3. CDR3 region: CASSGGPSNTGELFF. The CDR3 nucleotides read TGTGCCAGCAGCGGGGGCCCTTCGAACACCGGGGAGCTGTTTTTT. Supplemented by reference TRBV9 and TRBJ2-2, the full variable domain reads DSGVTQTPKHLITATGQRVTLRCSPRSGDLSVYWYQQSLDQGLQFLIQYYNGEERAKGNILERFSAQQFPDLHSELNLSSLELGDSALYFCASSGGPSNTGELFFGEGSRLTVL.

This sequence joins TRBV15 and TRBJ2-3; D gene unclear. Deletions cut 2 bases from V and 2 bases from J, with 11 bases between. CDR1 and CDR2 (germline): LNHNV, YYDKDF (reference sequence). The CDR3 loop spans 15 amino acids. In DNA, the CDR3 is TGTGCCACCAGCAGATCTAGGGCCATCACAGATACGCAGTATTTT. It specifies CATSRSRAITDTQYF.

CDR3 sequence: CASSPLVGQGNYEQYF. The CDR3 DNA reads TGTGCCAGCTCACCACTAGTGGGACAGGGAAACTACGAGCAGTACTTC. The chain recombines TRBV18 with TRBJ2-7; TRBD1 matches at 9 bases. This CDR3 has 16 amino acids. Germline trimming cut 1 base from V and 3 bases from J; bases unmatched to any gene: 7. Germline V gene data show CDR1 as KGHSH and CDR2 as LQKENI.

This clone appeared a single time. The CDR3 spells CAISEGRAYGYTF. The CDR3 DNA reads as TGTGCCATCAGTGAAGGGAGGGCCTATGGCTACACCTTC. The V and J genes are TRBV10-3 and TRBJ1-2; D not certain. The germline V and J ends were trimmed by 3 bases and 4 bases, with 9 bases remaining between them. This CDR3 has 13 amino acids. CDR1 and CDR2 (germline): ENHRY, SYGVKD.

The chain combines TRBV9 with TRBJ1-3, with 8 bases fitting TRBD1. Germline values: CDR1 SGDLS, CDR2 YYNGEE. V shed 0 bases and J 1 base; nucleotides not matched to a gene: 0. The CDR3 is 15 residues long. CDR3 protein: CASSVGTGSGNTIYF. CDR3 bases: TGTGCCAGCAGCGTAGGGACAGGGTCTGGAAACACCATATATTTT.

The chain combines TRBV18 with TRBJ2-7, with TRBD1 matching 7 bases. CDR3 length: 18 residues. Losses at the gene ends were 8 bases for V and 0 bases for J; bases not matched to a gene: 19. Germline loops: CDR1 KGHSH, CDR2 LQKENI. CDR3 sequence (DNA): TGTGCCAGCCCACTTTTCCCTCCAGGGGGATCGGCCTCCTACGAGCAGTACTTC. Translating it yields CASPLFPPGGSASYEQYF.

The chain's CDR3 is CASIPGCQAFF. The CDR3 nucleotides read TGTGCCAGCATCCCGGGTTGTCAAGCTTTCTTT. The chain joins TRBV7-9 to TRBJ1-1; D uncertain. The CDR3 consists of 11 residues. Between the trimmed V and J ends, which lost 7 bases and 9 bases, there was a span of 12 bases. Germline CDR1 and CDR2: SEHNR and FQNEAQ (reference sequence).

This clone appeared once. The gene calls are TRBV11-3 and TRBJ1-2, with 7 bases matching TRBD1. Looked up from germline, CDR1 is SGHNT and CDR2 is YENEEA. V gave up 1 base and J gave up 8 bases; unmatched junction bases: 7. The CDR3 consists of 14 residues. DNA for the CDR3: TGTGCCAGCAGCTTAGGACAGGGCGTGGGAGGCTACACCTTC. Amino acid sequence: CASSLGQGVGGYTF.

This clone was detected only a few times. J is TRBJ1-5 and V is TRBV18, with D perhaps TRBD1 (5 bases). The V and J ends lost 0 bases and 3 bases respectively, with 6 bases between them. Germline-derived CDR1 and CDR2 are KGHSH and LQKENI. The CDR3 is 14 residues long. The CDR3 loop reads CASSPPGPNQPQHF. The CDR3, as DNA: TGTGCCAGCTCACCACCGGGACCCAATCAGCCCCAGCATTTT. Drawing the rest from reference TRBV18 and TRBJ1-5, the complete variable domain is NAGVMQNPRHLVRRRGQEARLRCSPMKGHSHVYWYRQLPEEGLKFMVYLQKENIIDESGMPKERFSAEFPKEGPSILRIQQVVRGDSAAYFCASSPPGPNQPQHFGDGTRLSIL.

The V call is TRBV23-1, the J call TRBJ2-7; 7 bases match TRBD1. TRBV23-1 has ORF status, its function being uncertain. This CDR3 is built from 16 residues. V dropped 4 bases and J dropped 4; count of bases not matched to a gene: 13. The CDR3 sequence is CASSPYLKDREYEQYF. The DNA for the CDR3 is TGCGCCAGCAGTCCATACCTAAAAGACAGGGAGTACGAGCAGTACTTC.